The 26 T cell receptor beta chains reported below all come from one sample, sequenced in a study of T cells in localized non-small cell lung cancer. Generated by immunoSEQ multiplex PCR, the TCRdb table keeps only in-frame clones and is missing some. The table has 950 to 1,100 clones, 35% to 40% seen once. Sequenced here: normal lung tissue next to the tumor, sampled before any cancer treatment. These receptors were obtained from a man aged 35 to 69 with stage III lung adenocarcinoma.

V is TRBV9 and J is TRBJ1-2, with 7 bases matching TRBD1. V lost 0 bases and J lost 5; bases outside the gene matches: 4. The germline V gene has CDR1 SGDLS and CDR2 YYNGEE. CDR3 length: 14 amino acids. The CDR3 region is CASSVATGQYGYTF. In DNA form, the CDR3 reads TGTGCCAGCAGCGTAGCCACGGGACAGTATGGCTACACCTTC.

This rearrangement joins TRBV28 to TRBJ1-5; 10 bases line up with TRBD1. This CDR3 has 16 residues. The germline CDR1 and CDR2 sequences are MDHEN and SYDVKM. The trim removed 10 bases at V and 2 bases at J, leaving 11 bases unmatched. The CDR3 is CATLGQGEEGNQPQHF. CDR3 DNA sequence: TGTGCCACCCTTGGACAGGGGGAGGAAGGCAATCAGCCCCAGCATTTT.

The chain has TRBV28 and TRBJ1-1, with a tentative D call TRBD1 (6 bases). The CDR3 extends over 13 amino acids. Germline V gives CDR1 MDHEN, CDR2 SYDVKM. V was trimmed by 9 bases and J by 3 bases, leaving 14 bases between them. CDR3 sequence: CASERGGYTEAFF. The CDR3 coding sequence is TGTGCCAGTGAAAGAGGGGGATACACTGAAGCTTTCTTT.

This sequence joins TRBV30 and TRBJ1-5; D not certain. Per germline, CDR1 GTSNPN and CDR2 SVGIG (reference sequence). V was cut by 5 bases and J by 3 bases, with 8 bases left in between. The length of the CDR3 is 12 residues. The CDR3, as DNA: TGTGCCTGGGGCCAGTACAATCAGCCCCAGCATTTT. It encodes CAWGQYNQPQHF.

Only a few counts were recorded for this clone. The chain has TRBV9 and TRBJ1-2, with D tentatively TRBD1 (5 bases). The germline V gene has CDR1 SGDLS and CDR2 YYNGEE. V dropped 3 bases and J dropped 7 bases, with 16 bases sitting between them. The CDR3 has 14 residues. CDR3 sequence reads: CASSEEGLGAGYTF. CDR3 nucleotide sequence: TGTGCCAGCAGCGAGGAGGGTCTTGGGGCTGGCTACACCTTC.

The chain joins TRBV30 to TRBJ1-5; D remains ambiguous. Per germline, CDR1 GTSNPN and CDR2 SVGIG (reference sequence). Deletions cut 5 bases from V and 1 base from J, with 9 bases between. CDR3 length equals 13 residues. Written as DNA, the CDR3 is TGTGCCTGGGCCGATGGGAGCAATCAGCCCCAGCATTTT. Residues: CAWADGSNQPQHF.

The chain joins TRBV19 to TRBJ1-1; no definite D call. CDR1 LNHDA and CDR2 SQIVND come from the germline V gene (reference sequence). V was trimmed by 11 bases and J by 2 bases, leaving 33 bases between them. This CDR3 contains 19 residues. CDR3 protein: CASFGRGRVGNQLNTEAFF. The CDR3 region has the DNA TGTGCCTCCTTCGGACGAGGACGGGTAGGTAACCAACTTAACACTGAAGCTTTCTTT.

This clone was counted a single time. The rearrangement uses TRBV5-1 and TRBJ2-3; TRBD1 matches 11 bases. Germline V lookup: CDR1 SGHRS, CDR2 YFSETQ. V shed 4 bases and J 1 base; nucleotides not matched to a gene: 5. The CDR3 has 16 residues. This CDR3 is CASSTRGQGGTDTQYF. The CDR3 DNA reads as TGCGCCAGCAGCACCCGGGGACAGGGGGGCACAGATACGCAGTATTTT.

The rearrangement uses TRBV18 and TRBJ1-1; D gene uncertain. V dropped 5 bases and J dropped 4 bases, with 8 bases sitting between them. The germline V gene has CDR1 KGHSH and CDR2 LQKENI. The CDR3 length is 12 residues. CDR3 in DNA: TGTGCCAGCTCAGTACGGGGCACTGAAGCTTTCTTT. Translating gives CASSVRGTEAFF. Full variable domain (outside the CDR3, taken from reference TRBV18 and TRBJ1-1): NAGVMQNPRHLVRRRGQEARLRCSPMKGHSHVYWYRQLPEEGLKFMVYLQKENIIDESGMPKERFSAEFPKEGPSILRIQQVVRGDSAAYFCASSVRGTEAFFGQGTRLTVV.

Sample share makes this clone medium-sized (0.01 to 0.1%). The chain recombines TRBV2 with TRBJ1-1, with D unclear. This CDR3 has 14 residues. The V end lost 7 bases, the J end lost 0 bases, and 12 bases lay between the germline ends. CDR1 is SNHLY, CDR2 FYNNEI, per germline. This chain's CDR3 is CASKAGKMNTEAFF. For the CDR3, the DNA is TGTGCCAGCAAGGCAGGAAAAATGAACACTGAAGCTTTCTTT.

This clone has more than one count but fewer than ten. This chain links TRBV29-1 with TRBJ2-2; D unresolved. This CDR3 comprises 14 residues. Trimming removed 6 bases from V and 2 bases from J, with 13 bases in between. The germline V gene encodes CDR1 SQVTM and CDR2 ANQGSEA. The CDR3 DNA follows: TGCAGCGTGACGTCCCCCCTCAACACCGGGGAGCTGTTTTTT. As protein: CSVTSPLNTGELFF.

The chain uses TRBV19 and TRBJ2-7; D not resolved. V lost 6 bases and J 1 base, leaving 10 bases between the germline ends. The CDR3 has 13 amino acids. CDR1 is LNHDA, CDR2 SQIVND, per germline (reference sequence). Here the CDR3 DNA reads TGTGCCAGTAGAGCAGCTGCGTCCTACGAGCAGTACTTC. This translates into CASRAAASYEQYF. The variable domain in full, with the rest retrieved from reference TRBV19 and TRBJ2-7, is DGGITQSPKYLFRKEGQNVTLSCEQNLNHDAMYWYRQDPGQGLRLIYYSQIVNDFQKGDIAEGYSVSREKKESFPLTVTSAQKNPTAFYLCASRAAASYEQYFGPGTRLTVT.

The chain is built from TRBV23-1 and TRBJ1-1; D is unclear. TRBV23-1 is filed as an ORF, its function uncertain. Trimming cost V 0 bases and J 1 base, with 6 bases left between them. The CDR3 is 14 amino acids. The CDR3 nucleotides read TGCGCCAGCAGTCAATCGAGTCGGAACACTGAAGCTTTCTTT. The encoded protein is CASSQSSRNTEAFF.

The chain is built from TRBV19 and TRBJ2-1; 14 nucleotides align to TRBD2. The length of the CDR3 is 17 residues. The germline V gene encodes CDR1 LNHDA and CDR2 SQIVND (reference sequence). Trimming took 1 base from V and 6 from J; bases not matched to a gene: 5. DNA for the CDR3: TGTGCCAGTAGTATAGGGGGACTAGCGGGGGTGCGCAATGAGCAGTTCTTC. Its protein product is CASSIGGLAGVRNEQFF.

The genes are TRBV19 and TRBJ1-2; tentatively, D is TRBD1 (5 bases). Trimming shortened V by 3 bases and J by 1 base, and 12 bases separated the two germline ends. In germline, CDR1 is LNHDA, CDR2 SQIVND (reference sequence). CDR3 size: 15 residues. CDR3 in amino acids: CASSITGVDNYGYTF. For the CDR3, the DNA is TGTGCCAGTAGTATTACAGGCGTCGATAACTATGGCTACACCTTC.

This rearrangement joins TRBV30 to TRBJ1-2, with D uncertain. With 8 bases removed from V and 4 bases from J, the gap between germline ends came to 17 bases. This CDR3 comprises 13 residues. The germline gives CDR1 GTSNPN, CDR2 SVGIG (reference sequence). The CDR3 bases are TGTGCCGCCAACCCGCCGGGCAGCTATGGCTACACCTTC. Translating gives CAANPPGSYGYTF.

By its share, this clone is medium-sized. This rearrangement joins TRBV7-2 to TRBJ2-5; 8 nucleotides align to TRBD1. Trimming removed 5 bases from V and 4 bases from J; junction bases left unmatched: 3. CDR3 length: 13 amino acids. Germline CDR1 and CDR2: SGHTA and FQGNSA. Here the CDR3 DNA reads TGTGCCAGCAGCGCCGACAGGGGAGAGACCCAGTACTTC. This codes for CASSADRGETQYF.

V gene TRBV25-1 combines with J gene TRBJ2-5; D not resolved. The CDR3 has 13 amino acids. Germline V gives CDR1 MGHDK, CDR2 SYGVNS. Trimming removed 6 bases at V and 1 base at J, with 9 bases between. The CDR3 coding sequence is TGTGCCAGCAGCGGCCCCTTCCAAGAGACCCAGTACTTC. Protein product: CASSGPFQETQYF.

The V and J genes are TRBV14 and TRBJ1-1, with D unresolved. The CDR3 covers 14 residues. Trimming took off 4 bases at V and 2 bases at J, with 11 bases between the two ends. The germline gives CDR1 SGHDN, CDR2 FVKESK. CDR3 protein: CASSPALRNTEAFF. The CDR3 region has the DNA TGTGCCAGCAGCCCGGCATTGAGAAACACTGAAGCTTTCTTT.

The V and J genes are TRBV19 and TRBJ1-2, with D unclear. CDR3 size: 16 residues. Trimming removed 3 bases from V and 4 bases from J, with 18 bases in between. Germline V CDR1 and CDR2: LNHDA, SQIVND (reference sequence). CDR3 DNA: TGTGCCAGTAGTATCGGTACGCGTGGGCAGCCCTATGGCTACACCTTC. Its protein is CASSIGTRGQPYGYTF.

The rearrangement joins TRBV9 to TRBJ2-5; D is unresolved. This CDR3 region has 14 residues. Germline V gives CDR1 SGDLS, CDR2 YYNGEE. V lost 0 bases, J lost 4 bases, and 10 bases lay in between. The CDR3 loop reads CASSVGMAGETQYF. CDR3 sequence (DNA): TGTGCCAGCAGCGTAGGTATGGCTGGAGAGACCCAGTACTTC.

This clone was counted between two and nine times. This chain links TRBV19 with TRBJ1-6, with a tentative D call TRBD1 (6 bases). Germline V lookup: CDR1 LNHDA, CDR2 SQIVND (reference sequence). Trimming took off 3 bases at V and 5 bases at J, with 8 bases between the two ends. The CDR3 totals 14 residues. In nucleotides, the CDR3 is TGTGCCAGTAGTATCCAGGGGAATAATTCACCCCTCCACTTT. It yields the protein CASSIQGNNSPLHF.

This clone counts as medium-sized. The V gene is TRBV9, the J gene TRBJ1-1; tentative D call: TRBD1 (5 bases). V was trimmed by 9 bases and J by 3 bases, leaving 18 bases between them. Germline assignment: CDR1 SGDLS and CDR2 YYNGEE. CDR3 length: 14 residues. CDR3 DNA sequence: TGTGCCACCGCAGGAGGGGCCGTGCACACTGAAGCTTTCTTT. Its protein product is CATAGGAVHTEAFF.

This clone appeared a few times. The chain uses TRBV6-8 and TRBJ2-6; TRBD1 matches at 7 bases. There are 14 residues in the CDR3. Per germline, CDR1 MNHGY and CDR2 SAAAGT. With 7 bases clipped from V and 4 bases from J, the junction kept 4 bases outside the gene matches. In DNA form, the CDR3 reads TGTGCCAGCACCCGACAGGGAGGGGCCAACGTCCTGACTTTC. Its translation is CASTRQGGANVLTF.

This clone was found a few times. This chain connects TRBV6-1 to TRBJ2-3; D is unresolved. V lost 1 base to trimming and J lost 2 bases, with 13 bases between them. In germline, CDR1 is MNHNS, CDR2 SASEGT. The CDR3 contains 16 residues. In DNA form, the CDR3 reads TGTGCCAGCAGTGAAGGGGGATTCTCACCCACAGATACGCAGTATTTT. Protein: CASSEGGFSPTDTQYF.

In its sample, this clone ranks as large. This rearrangement joins TRBV11-3 to TRBJ2-5; the match to TRBD1 covers 9 bases. This CDR3 spans 14 amino acids. The germline CDR1 and CDR2 sequences are SGHNT and YENEEA. Trimming took 4 bases from V and 5 from J; bases not matched to a gene: 5. This chain's CDR3 is CASSSRDRVETQYF. In DNA, the CDR3 is TGTGCCAGCAGCTCCCGGGACAGGGTTGAGACCCAGTACTTC.